This T cell receptor beta chain was observed in a study of blood T cell repertoires in COVID-19. Study as a whole: The origin of the acute and convalescent COVID-19 samples was the United States, Italy and Spain. In each case, the material was cDNA or gDNA derived from T cells, B-cell-depleted T cells, or PBMCs.

In Seattle, patients joined the study during active infection and were tracked longitudinally. This clone showed up just once. This CDR3 has 15 residues. Germline trimming cut 4 bases from V and 6 bases from J; bases unmatched to any gene: 7. Germline-derived CDR1 and CDR2 are LGHNA and YNFKEQ. Sequenced by immunoSEQ multiplex PCR; TCRdb stores in-frame clones only, minus some. The sample has under 400,000 clones; roughly 86% are singletons. The J gene is TRBJ2-7, the V gene TRBV4-2, with TRBD2 matching over 12 bases. Material for sequencing was peripheral blood. This clonotype originated in a woman in her thirties with COVID-19, enrolled during active disease. CDR3 sequence (DNA): TGTGCCAGCAGCCTGTCTAGCGGGAGGGGATCCGAGCAGTACTTC. Translating gives CASSLSSGRGSEQYF.